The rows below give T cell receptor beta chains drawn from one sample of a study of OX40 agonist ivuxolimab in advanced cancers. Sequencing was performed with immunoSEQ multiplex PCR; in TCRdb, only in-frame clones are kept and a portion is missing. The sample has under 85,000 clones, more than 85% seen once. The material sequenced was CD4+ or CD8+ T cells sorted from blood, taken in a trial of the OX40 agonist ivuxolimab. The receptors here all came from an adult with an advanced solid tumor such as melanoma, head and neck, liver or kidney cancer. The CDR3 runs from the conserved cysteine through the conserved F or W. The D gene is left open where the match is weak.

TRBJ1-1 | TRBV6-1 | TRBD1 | CASSLDRSVTEAFF | TGTGCCAGCAGTTTGGACAGGTCTGTCACTGAAGCTTTCTTT
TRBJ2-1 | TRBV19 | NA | CASREGSYNEQFF | TGTGCCAGCCGTGAGGGTTCCTACAATGAGCAGTTCTTC
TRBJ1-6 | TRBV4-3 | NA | CASSQGQGLLIPLHF | TGCGCCAGCAGCCAAGGGCAGGGGTTATTGATACCCCTCCACTTT
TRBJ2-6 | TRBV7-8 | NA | CASSLTGTGANVLTF | TGTGCCAGCAGCTTAACTGGGACTGGGGCCAACGTCCTGACTTTC
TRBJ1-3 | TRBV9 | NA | CASSVLTSGNTIYF | TGTGCCAGCAGCGTGTTGACTTCTGGAAACACCATATATTTT
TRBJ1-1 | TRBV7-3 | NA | CASSPTGSNTEAFF | TGTGCCAGCAGCCCCACGGGATCCAACACTGAAGCTTTCTTT
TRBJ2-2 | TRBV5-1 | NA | CASSLAGQMGGELFF | TGCGCCAGCAGCTTGGCCGGTCAGATGGGCGGGGAGCTGTTTTTT
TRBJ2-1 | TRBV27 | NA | CASSFPGGRQFF | TGTGCCAGCAGTTTCCCCGGGGGCAGGCAGTTCTTC
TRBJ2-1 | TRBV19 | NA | CASSIATSGDEQFF | TGTGCCAGTAGTATAGCGACCTCGGGGGATGAGCAGTTCTTC
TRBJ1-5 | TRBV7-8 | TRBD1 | CASSPTGQGIISNQPQHF | TGTGCCAGCAGCCCCACGGGACAGGGAATCATTAGCAATCAGCCCCAGCATTTT
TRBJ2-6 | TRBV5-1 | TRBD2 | CASRVAGAGANVLTF | TGCGCCAGCAGAGTAGCGGGAGCTGGGGCCAACGTCCTGACTTTC
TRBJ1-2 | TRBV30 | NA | CAWKSVYGYTF | TGTGCCTGGAAATCGGTTTATGGCTACACCTTC
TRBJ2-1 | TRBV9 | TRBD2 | CASSVRLAGYNEQFF | TGTGCCAGCAGCGTCCGACTAGCCGGCTACAATGAGCAGTTCTTC
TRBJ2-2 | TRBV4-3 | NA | CASSQDRPETGPGELFF | TGCGCCAGCAGCCAAGATCGACCGGAGACAGGTCCCGGGGAGCTGTTTTTT
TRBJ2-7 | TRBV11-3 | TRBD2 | CASSLGGTTYEQYF | TGTGCCAGCAGCTTAGGCGGGACTACCTACGAGCAGTACTTC
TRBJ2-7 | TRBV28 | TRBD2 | CASGGVYEQYF | TGTGCCAGCGGGGGGGTCTACGAGCAGTACTTC